This TCR beta chain is drawn from a study of prognosis after radiotherapy for stage I lung cancer. This clonotype was counted at least ten times. V shed 2 bases and J 2 bases; nucleotides not matched to a gene: 5. The CDR3 consists of 16 residues. TCR beta CDR3 was amplified from genomic DNA by two-round multiplex PCR. Individual primers that were specific to each TRBV and TRBJ gene served in first-round PCR. One entry per CDR3 protein, called by TCRdb with MiXCR from the multiplex PCR reads. The sample contains some 25,000 distinct CDR3 sequences, 35% to 40% of which appear only once. Sample: PBMCs, taken before or after stereotactic body radiation therapy (not recorded which). The TCR originated in a donor aged 50 or older with non-small cell lung cancer. The chain uses TRBV12-3 or TRBV12-4 and TRBJ2-2; TRBD2 aligns across 7 bases. The CDR3: CASSLKAGINTGELFF. In DNA form, the CDR3 reads TGTGCCAGCAGTTTAAAAGCGGGAATAAACACCGGGGAGCTGTTTTTT.